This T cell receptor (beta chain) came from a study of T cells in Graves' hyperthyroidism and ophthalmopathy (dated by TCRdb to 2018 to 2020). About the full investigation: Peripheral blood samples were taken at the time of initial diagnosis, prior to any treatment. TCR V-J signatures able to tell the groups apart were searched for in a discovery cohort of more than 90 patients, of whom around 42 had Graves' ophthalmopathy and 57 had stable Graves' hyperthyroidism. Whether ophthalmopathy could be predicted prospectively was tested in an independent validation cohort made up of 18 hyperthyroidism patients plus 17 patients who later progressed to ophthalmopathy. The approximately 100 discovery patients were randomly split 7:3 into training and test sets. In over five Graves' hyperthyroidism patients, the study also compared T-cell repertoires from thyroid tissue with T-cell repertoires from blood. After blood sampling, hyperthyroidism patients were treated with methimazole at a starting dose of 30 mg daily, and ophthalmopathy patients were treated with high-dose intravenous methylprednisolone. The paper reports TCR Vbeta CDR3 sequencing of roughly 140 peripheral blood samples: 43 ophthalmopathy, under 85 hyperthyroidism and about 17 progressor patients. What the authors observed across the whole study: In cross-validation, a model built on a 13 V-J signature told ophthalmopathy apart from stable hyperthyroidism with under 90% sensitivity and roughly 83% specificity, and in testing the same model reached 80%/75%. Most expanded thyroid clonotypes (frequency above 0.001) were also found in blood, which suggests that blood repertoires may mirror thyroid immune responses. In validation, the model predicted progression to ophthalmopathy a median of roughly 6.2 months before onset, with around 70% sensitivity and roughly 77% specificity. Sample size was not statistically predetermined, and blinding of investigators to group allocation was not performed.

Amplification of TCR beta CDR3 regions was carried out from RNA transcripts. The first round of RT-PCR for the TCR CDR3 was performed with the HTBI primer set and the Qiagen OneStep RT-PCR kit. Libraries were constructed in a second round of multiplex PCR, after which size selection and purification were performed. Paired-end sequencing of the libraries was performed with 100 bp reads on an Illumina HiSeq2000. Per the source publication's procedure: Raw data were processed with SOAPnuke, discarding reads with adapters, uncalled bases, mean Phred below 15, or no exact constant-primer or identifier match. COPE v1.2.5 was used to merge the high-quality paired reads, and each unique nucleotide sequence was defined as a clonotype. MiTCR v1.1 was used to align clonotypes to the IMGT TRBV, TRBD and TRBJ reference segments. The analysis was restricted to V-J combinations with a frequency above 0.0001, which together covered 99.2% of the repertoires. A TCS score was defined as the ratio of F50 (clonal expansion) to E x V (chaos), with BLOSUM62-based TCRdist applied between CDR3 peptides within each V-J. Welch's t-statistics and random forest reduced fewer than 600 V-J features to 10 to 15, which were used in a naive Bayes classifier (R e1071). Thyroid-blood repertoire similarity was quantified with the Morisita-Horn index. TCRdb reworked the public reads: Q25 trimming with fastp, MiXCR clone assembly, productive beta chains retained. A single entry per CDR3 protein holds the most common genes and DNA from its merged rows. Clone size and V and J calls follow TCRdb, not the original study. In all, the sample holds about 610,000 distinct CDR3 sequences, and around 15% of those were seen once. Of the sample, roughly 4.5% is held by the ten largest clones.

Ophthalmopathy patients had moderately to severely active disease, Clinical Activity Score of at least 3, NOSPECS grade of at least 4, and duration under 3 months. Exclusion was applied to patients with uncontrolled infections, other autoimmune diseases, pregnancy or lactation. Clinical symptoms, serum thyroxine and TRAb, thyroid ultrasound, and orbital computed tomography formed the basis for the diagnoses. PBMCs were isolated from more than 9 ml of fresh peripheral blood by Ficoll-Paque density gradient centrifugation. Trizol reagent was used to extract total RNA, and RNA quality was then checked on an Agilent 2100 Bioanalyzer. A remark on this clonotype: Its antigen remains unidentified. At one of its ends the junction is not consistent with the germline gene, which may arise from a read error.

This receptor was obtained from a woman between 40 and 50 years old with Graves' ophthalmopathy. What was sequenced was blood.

The CDR3: CANSVRTGLYEQYF. The nucleotide sequence reads TGTGCCAACAGTGTTCGGACGGGCCTCTACGAGCAGTACTTC. The rearrangement joined TRBV6-1 to TRBJ2-7; the D segment cannot be called with confidence. The CDR1 and CDR2 encoded by the germline V gene are MNHNS and SASEGT. Reading from cysteine to phenylalanine, the CDR3 counts 14 amino acids. This entry keeps only the CDR3 DNA: 42 bases, framed from base 1.